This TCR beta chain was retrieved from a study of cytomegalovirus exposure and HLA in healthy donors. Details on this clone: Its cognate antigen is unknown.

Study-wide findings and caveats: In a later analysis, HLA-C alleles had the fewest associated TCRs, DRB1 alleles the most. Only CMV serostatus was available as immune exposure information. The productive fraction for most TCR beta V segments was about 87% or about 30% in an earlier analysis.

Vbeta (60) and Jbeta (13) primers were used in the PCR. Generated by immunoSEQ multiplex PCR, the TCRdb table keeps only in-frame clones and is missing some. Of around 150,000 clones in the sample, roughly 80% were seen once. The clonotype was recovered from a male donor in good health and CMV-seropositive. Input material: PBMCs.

The CDR3 nucleotides are TGTGCCAGCAGTGCAGCTAACTATGGCTACACCTTC. Amino acids: CASSAANYGYTF. The chain employs TRBV2 and TRBJ1-2, with no clear D. The CDR3 covers 12 residues. The V end was cut by 4 bases, the J end by 0 bases, with 3 bases between. Per the germline V gene, CDR1 is SNHLY and CDR2 is FYNNEI.